This T cell receptor (beta chain) was observed in a study of T cells after yellow fever vaccination (dated by TCRdb to 2018 to 2020). For the study in its entirety: Libraries from fractions with low cell numbers were prepared with the SMART-Seq v4 Ultra Low Input RNA kit. To follow T-cell clones before and after primary and booster YFV17D yellow fever vaccination, bulk TCR alpha and beta repertoires were sequenced over time. Two healthy male donors made up the cohort, one aged 18 to 29 years and the other aged 30 to 39 years. Blood samples were taken at several timepoints before and after primary and secondary immunization, and bulk PBMC replicates and cell subsets were isolated. Study-wide findings and limitations: FACS-sorted repertoires could contain abundant contaminating clonotypes from the bulk population, so computational filtering was required. Most clones expanded after primary vaccination (around 97% of CD4 and about 85% of CD8) were re-detected after the booster, suggesting that broad memory maintenance occurred. Because the study included only a couple of donors, the extent to which the findings can be generalized is limited. The secondary T-cell response was weaker than the primary response but faster, peaking on day 5 instead of day 15. A small fraction of clonotypes showed up in both the CD4 and CD8 compartments, probably as a result of convergent recombination.

This clonotype was found a few times. No cognate antigen has been identified for it. Qualities for individual bases were not recorded, and no much larger clone is one base off. The CDR3 measures 13 amino acids from cysteine to phenylalanine. Just CDR3 DNA is preserved here, 39 bases in frame from base 1. V is pared back by 3 bases and J by 0 bases, with 6 bases lying between the germline termini. Reading the germline V gene (reference sequence) gives CDR1 DFQATT and CDR2 SNEGSKA. Synthesis of TCR cDNA relied on 5'RACE template switching, a step that introduced a universal primer site along with unique molecular identifiers. cDNA synthesis was primed from both the TCR alpha and TCR beta constant segments. Library amplification used two PCR steps, and the second PCR step added sample barcodes and sequencing adapters. Libraries were sequenced on Illumina HiSeq 2500 (2x100 bp) or NovaSeq (2x150 bp). In the source study's methods: Reads were demultiplexed and collapsed into UMI consensus sequences with MIGEC, and V(D)J alignment was performed with MiXCR. Using edgeR on replicate PBMC samples, clonotypes were called vaccine-responding if FDR was below 0.01 and the log2 fold change was above 5 up to day 15. Each bulk clonotype was labeled CD4 or CD8 based on which sequenced repertoire, CD4 or CD8, contained the clonotype at higher abundance. Through fastp at Q25 and MiXCR, TCRdb rebuilt clones from the public reads, retaining in-frame beta chains. Each CDR3 protein gets just one entry, which takes the most common genes and DNA from the rows behind it. The V and J calls follow TCRdb's processing rather than the paper's. The sample table records roughly 500,000 distinct CDR3 sequences; roughly 19% of these occur just once. Around an eighth of the sample goes to the ten largest clones.

The treatment or condition label corresponds to: live attenuated yellow fever vaccine strain. Two biological replicates of bulk PBMCs were collected at each blood-draw timepoint. A standard Ficoll-Paque protocol was used to isolate PBMCs from peripheral blood. TriZol was used to extract RNA from bulk PBMCs, CD4 and CD8 fractions, and dextramer-positive and dextramer-negative fractions. Rearrangement joined TRBV20-1 to TRBJ2-1; there is no confident call for the D gene. The TCR sequence derives from a man aged 25 to 40 who received the YFV17D yellow fever vaccine. The sequencing here drew on PBMCs, taken 15 days after the yellow fever booster vaccination. The bases are TGCAGTGCTAGGCCGAACTCCTACAATGAGCAGTTCTTC. This gives the protein CSARPNSYNEQFF.